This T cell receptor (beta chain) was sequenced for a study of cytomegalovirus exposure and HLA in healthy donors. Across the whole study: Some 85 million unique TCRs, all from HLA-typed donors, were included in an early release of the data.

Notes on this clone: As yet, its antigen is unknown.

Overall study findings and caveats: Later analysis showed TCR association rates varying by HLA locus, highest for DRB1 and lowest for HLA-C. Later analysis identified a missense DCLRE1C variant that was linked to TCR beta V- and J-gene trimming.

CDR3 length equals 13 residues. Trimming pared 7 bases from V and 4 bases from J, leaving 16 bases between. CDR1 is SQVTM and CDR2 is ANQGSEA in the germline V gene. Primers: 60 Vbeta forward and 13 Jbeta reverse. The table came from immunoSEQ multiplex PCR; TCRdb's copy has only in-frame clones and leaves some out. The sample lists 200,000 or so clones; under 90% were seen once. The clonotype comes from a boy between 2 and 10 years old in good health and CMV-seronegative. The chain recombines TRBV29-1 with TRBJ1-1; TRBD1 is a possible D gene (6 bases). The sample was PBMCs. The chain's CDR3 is CSAANRARTEAFF. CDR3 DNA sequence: TGCAGCGCCGCAAACAGGGCTCGCACTGAAGCTTTCTTT.